The source of this T cell receptor (beta chain) is a study of blood T cell repertoires in COVID-19 (dated by TCRdb to 2018 to 2020). Background on the whole study: Samples from collaborators originated in the United States, Italy and Spain and spanned both the acute and convalescent phases of COVID-19. The samples were drawn from the first 160 participants of the ongoing ImmuneRACE study and from 950 to 1,500 subjects provided by 6 global collaborators. The material from the prospective study consisted of cDNA or gDNA derived from T cells, B-cell-depleted T cells, or PBMCs. The repertoires were released in a freely available public database intended as a resource for research on the immune response to SARS-CoV-2. The dataset comprised deeply sampled blood TCRbeta repertoires from subjects exposed to, actively infected with, or recovered from COVID-19. HLA class I and class II types, where available, came from metadata supplied by the sample provider rather than from assay-based typing. Sample metadata almost always included a de-identified subject ID, COVID-19 status, age in years and sex. Broader findings and caveats from the paper: How much clinical and demographic metadata was included differed by source and by participant, and the metadata was provided uncurated.

The CDR3 goes from the cysteine to the phenylalanine over 16 residues. Left in the record is the CDR3 DNA by itself, 48 bases read in frame from the first base. CDR1 and CDR2, per the germline V gene (reference sequence), are LNHNV and YYDKDF. The junction carries 12 bases between V and J, which are trimmed by 4 bases and 2 bases respectively. At one collaborating source in Seattle, patients were enrolled during active infection and were followed longitudinally through the course of disease. Collaborating institutions collected whole blood in K2EDTA tubes following their own protocols. For TCRbeta analysis, collaborators shipped samples as frozen whole blood, isolated PBMCs, or DNA extracted from either of those sample types. TCRbeta CDR3 regions were amplified from genomic DNA using the immunoSEQ Assay, a bias-controlled multiplex PCR. The original methods were these. Nucleated cell counts per sample were estimated from amplification of reference gene primers within the assay. To quantify the absolute abundance of each unique TCRbeta CDR3 rearrangement, sequence reads were collapsed and filtered. For each sample, productive Simpson clonality was calculated by taking the square root of Simpson's diversity index across productive rearrangements. Here the immuneACCESS table is served through TCRdb, limited to in-frame sequences with V and J called. Missing clones are a known gap in these copies; in checked studies unresolved V genes cover under half, and the rest lacks a known reason. That table gives V, J and clone size, and the DNA gave D and trimming. The sample profile shows 200,000 to 300,000 clones; around 90% of them were found once. The ten largest clones represent roughly 0.89% of the sample.

Points on this clone: The antigen it recognizes is unknown. No quality values exist for individual bases; no much larger clone is one base distant.

This chain is built from TRBV15 and TRBJ1-6; TRBD1 could be the D gene, as 5 bases match. The sequencing input was peripheral blood. The clonotype was recovered from a man in his thirties or forties with COVID-19, enrolled during active disease. The CDR3: CATSTRQMAYNSPLHF. The bases read TGTGCCACCAGCACCCGACAGATGGCCTATAATTCACCCCTCCACTTT.